The present T cell receptor beta chain was sequenced within a study of cytomegalovirus exposure and HLA in healthy donors. The PCR made use of 60 Vbeta and 13 Jbeta primers. Here immunoSEQ multiplex PCR was the method, and the copy in TCRdb shows in-frame clones only, minus some. This sample has 110,000 to 150,000 clones, with about 75% found just once. General study findings and limits: Most TCR sequences were uncommon, yet certain public TCRs appeared in many donors.

V was clipped by 0 bases and J by 3 bases, with 12 bases between them. Germline V gives CDR1 LNHDA, CDR2 SQIVND (reference sequence). The CDR3 has 15 residues. This clone occurred a few times. What it recognizes is unknown. The source is a man aged 55-75 years in good health and CMV-seronegative. The J gene is TRBJ2-7, the V gene TRBV19; possibly TRBD2 for D (5 bases). Sequenced material: PBMCs. The CDR3 is CASSIDQLGRYEQYF. In DNA form, the CDR3 reads TGTGCCAGTAGTATAGATCAACTAGGTCGCTACGAGCAGTACTTC.